Shown below are 25 T cell receptor beta chains from a single sample sequenced in a study of tumor and adjacent non-tumor tissue in lung cancer. No cell sorting was done before RNA was extracted from the tissue. Three rounds of nested PCR, following a modified ARM-PCR protocol, produced the TCRbeta library. TCRdb reprocessed the multiplex PCR reads with MiXCR, giving one entry per CDR3 protein. This table has about 200,000 distinct CDR3 sequences, 60% to 75% appearing once. The specimen was lung tumor tissue. Receptors were obtained from a man aged 60 to 75 with non-small cell lung cancer.

A note on this clonotype: A junction end diverges from the germline sequence, so it may reflect a read error. The V and J genes are TRBV6-1 and TRBJ1-2; TRBD1 might be the D (5 bases). The CDR3 has 14 residues. CDR1 and CDR2 from the germline V gene are MNHNS and SASEGT. The DNA of the CDR3 is TGTGCCAGCAGTGAAAGCCCAGGGAGCTATGCCTACACCTTC. Translating it yields CASSESPGSYAYTF.

Note on this clonotype: A much larger clone lies a single base off, so this may be a read error. The chain's CDR3 is CASSFAHGWADTQYF. CDR3 sequence (DNA): TGTGCCAGCAGTTTCGCGCATGGGTGGGCAGATACGCAGTATTTT. The chain is built from TRBV6-5 and TRBJ2-3; D gene unclear. CDR3 size: 15 residues. Trimming removed 4 bases at V and 4 bases at J, with 15 bases between. Looked up from germline, CDR1 is MNHEY and CDR2 is SVGAGI.

This clonotype occurred once. The J gene is TRBJ1-1, the V gene TRBV20-1; no firm D call. CDR1 DFQATT and CDR2 SNEGSKA come from the germline V gene (reference sequence). This CDR3 has 13 residues. Trimming took 3 bases from V and 8 from J, leaving 16 bases between them. The CDR3 region is CSARRADRREAFF. In DNA, the CDR3 is TGCAGTGCTAGGCGGGCGGATAGACGAGAAGCTTTCTTT.

As concerns this clonotype: The junction does not match germline at one end; this may be a read error. CDR3 amino acids: CANSFRGVRSEAFF. The CDR3 nucleotides read TGCGCCAACAGCTTCAGGGGAGTCAGATCTGAAGCTTTCTTT. The genes are TRBV5-1 and TRBJ1-1, with TRBD1 as a possible D gene (6 bases). CDR3 size: 14 residues. The germline V gene encodes CDR1 SGHRS and CDR2 YFSETQ.

The chain joins TRBV6-6 to TRBJ1-4; D is unresolved. The CDR3 is 14 residues long. The germline gives CDR1 MNHNY, CDR2 SVGAGI (reference sequence). V was pared by 6 bases and J by 10 bases, with 18 bases between. CDR3 sequence reads: CASSSGIGSAKLFF. DNA for the CDR3: TGTGCCAGCAGCTCCGGGATAGGGAGCGCAAAACTGTTTTTT.

Details on this clonotype: A much larger clone lies one base from this, so it may be a read error. This rearrangement joins TRBV6-6 to TRBJ1-5; D ambiguous. From germline, CDR1 is MNHNY and CDR2 SVGAGI (reference sequence). This CDR3 spans 14 amino acids. The CDR3 here is CVSSPPNSYQPQHF. The CDR3 nucleotides read TGTGTCAGCAGTCCCCCGAATTCGTACCAGCCCCAGCATTTT.

This chain joins TRBV11-2 and TRBJ1-1; TRBD1 matches 10 bases. This CDR3 region has 14 residues. Unmatched junction bases numbered 8, after V lost 5 bases and J lost 8 bases. Germline V gene lookup returns CDR1 SGHAT and CDR2 FQNNGV. The CDR3: CASSKGQGRKEAFF. The CDR3, as DNA: TGTGCCAGCAGCAAGGGACAGGGGCGGAAAGAAGCTTTCTTT.

This rearrangement joins TRBV6-1 to TRBJ1-5; TRBD1 aligns across 8 bases. After removal of 9 bases from V and 4 bases from J, the junction contained 11 bases not matched to a gene. Germline assignment: CDR1 MNHNS and CDR2 SASEGT. This CDR3 is built from 15 residues. CDR3 residues: CASSLRDRNNQPQHF. The CDR3 DNA reads TGTGCCAGTAGCCTCCGGGACAGGAATAATCAGCCCCAGCATTTT.

The rearrangement joins TRBV29-1 to TRBJ2-1; D perhaps matches TRBD2 (6 bases). Germline CDR1 reads SQVTM; CDR2 reads ANQGSEA. CDR3 length: 13 amino acids. Here the CDR3 reads CGGDRVIRNEQFF. CDR3 bases: TGCGGCGGGGATAGGGTAATCCGCAATGAGCAGTTCTTC.

This clonotype was seen repeatedly, ten times or more. V is TRBV29-1 and J is TRBJ2-3; weak D call: TRBD2 (6 bases). The ends were cut back, 4 bases at V and 2 bases at J, with 10 bases in the middle. Looked up from germline, CDR1 is SQVTM and CDR2 is ANQGSEA. The CDR3 is 13 residues long. The CDR3 DNA follows: TGCAGCGTTGCCCAGCGGGCCACAGATACGCAGTATTTT. Its protein product is CSVAQRATDTQYF.

In the case of this clonotype: One end of the junction does not line up with germline, which may come from a read error. V gene TRBV6-2 or TRBV6-3 combines with J gene TRBJ1-6; D is possibly TRBD1 (5 bases). Germline lookup yields CDR1 MNHEY and CDR2 SVGEGT. This CDR3 has 14 amino acids. CDR3 nucleotide sequence: TGTGCCAGCGGAGGAGGGGCAGGTAATCCACCCCTCCACTTT. This sequence encodes CASGGGAGNPPLHF.

This clonotype was detected many times. The chain recombines TRBV29-1 with TRBJ1-3; D is possibly TRBD1 (5 bases). CDR1 is SQVTM and CDR2 is ANQGSEA in the germline V gene. The CDR3 is 12 amino acids. With 2 bases removed from V and 8 bases from J, the gap between germline ends came to 10 bases. CDR3 residues: CSVELGGDTIYF. The CDR3 DNA follows: TGCAGCGTTGAACTGGGGGGAGACACCATATATTTT. Looking up the rest from reference TRBV29-1 and TRBJ1-3 gives the full variable domain: SAVISQKPSRDICQRGTSLTIQCQVDSQVTMMFWYRQQPGQSLTLIATANQGSEATYESGFVIDKFPISRPNLTFSTLTVSNMSPEDSSIYLCSVELGGDTIYFGEGSWLTVV.

Details on this clonotype: At one end the junction does not follow the germline gene, possibly because of a read error. This chain uses TRBV11-2 with TRBJ2-1; D is possibly TRBD1 (5 bases). Germline CDR1 and CDR2: SGHAT and FQNNGV. The CDR3 runs 15 residues. Written as DNA, the CDR3 is TGTGCCAGTAGCTTAGATCCAGGGTCGGTGTATAAGCAATTCTTC. This encodes CASSLDPGSVYKQFF.

J is TRBJ1-1 and V is TRBV6-6, with D possibly TRBD1 on 5 matching bases. CDR3 size: 15 residues. V was shortened by 5 bases and J by 1 base, with 14 bases between the two germline ends. The V gene's germline CDR1 is MNHNY and CDR2 SVGAGI (reference sequence). DNA for the CDR3: TGTGCCAGCAGTCCCGCGACAGCGAGGAACACTGAAGCTTTCTTT. This gives the protein CASSPATARNTEAFF.

The sample holds one count of this clonotype. The chain employs TRBV5-1 and TRBJ1-2, with D unresolved. The CDR3 extends over 13 amino acids. CDR1 is SGHRS and CDR2 is YFSETQ in the germline V gene. The V gene lost 4 bases and the J gene lost 8 bases, with 15 bases spanning the gap. CDR3 sequence (DNA): TGCGCCAGCAGCAGGATGACGAGCTACGGCTACACCTTC. As protein: CASSRMTSYGYTF.

In its sample, this clonotype was seen a few times. This could be a read error, since a much larger clone is one nucleotide away. J is TRBJ1-1 and V is TRBV20-1, with a possible D match to TRBD1 (6 bases). CDR1 and CDR2 (germline): DFQATT, SNEGSKA (reference sequence). V shed 4 bases and J shed 1 base, with 13 bases lying between them. This CDR3 region has 14 residues. The CDR3 DNA reads TGCAGTGCTAAACCGGGGGGCAAGAACACTGAAGCTTTCTTT. Amino acids: CSAKPGGKNTEAFF.

This clonotype was observed a single time. A read error may produce the germline difference seen at one junction end. The chain recombines TRBV5-4 with TRBJ2-6; D is perhaps TRBD1 or TRBD2 (5 bases each). The CDR3 has 18 amino acids. Germline V gene data show CDR1 as SGHNT and CDR2 as YYREEE (reference sequence). The CDR3 DNA is TGTGCCAGCAGCCCTGGCGCAGGGCCTCCCTCTGGGACCAACGTCCGGACTTTC. Amino acid sequence: CASSPGAGPPSGTNVRTF.

The chain couples TRBV11-1 to TRBJ2-6, with a tentative D call TRBD1 (7 bases). The V end was cut by 7 bases, the J end by 7 bases, with 20 bases between. Germline V gene lookup returns CDR1 SGHAT and CDR2 FQDESV (reference sequence). CDR3 length equals 16 residues. The CDR3 DNA sequence: TGTGCCAGCACCGAGACAGGGAGGTCTGAAGCCAACGTCCTGACTTTC. This gives the protein CASTETGRSEANVLTF. The whole variable domain, filled in from reference TRBV11-1 and TRBJ2-6, reads EAEVAQSPRYKITEKSQAVAFWCDPISGHATLYWYRQILGQGPELLVQFQDESVVDDSQLPKDRFSAERLKGVDSTLKIQPAELGDSAMYLCASTETGRSEANVLTFGAGSRLTVL.

As regards this clonotype: A read error may be the cause here, since a much bigger clone is one base away. V is TRBV4-2 and J is TRBJ2-3; D unclear. Germline assignment: CDR1 LGHNA and CDR2 YNFKEQ. The CDR3 is 15 residues long. The CDR3 is CVSSQYNSPTDTQYF. In DNA, the CDR3 is TGTGTCAGCAGCCAATACAATAGCCCGACAGATACGCAGTATTTT.

This clonotype showed up just a few times. The chain carries TRBV6-2 or TRBV6-3 and TRBJ2-1; D possibly corresponds to TRBD2 (5 bases). Germline V gives CDR1 MNHEY, CDR2 SVGEGT. This CDR3 is built from 13 residues. V was clipped by 5 bases and J by 6 bases, with 11 bases between them. CDR3 amino acids: CASSSRRGNEQFF. CDR3 DNA: TGTGCCAGCAGTAGCCGCCGGGGCAATGAGCAGTTCTTC.

The rearrangement joins TRBV12-3 or TRBV12-4 to TRBJ2-1; 9 bases align to TRBD2. CDR3 length: 15 amino acids. The junction had 3 bases not matched to a gene; V was cut back by 0 bases and J by 6 bases. Here the CDR3 DNA reads TGTGCCAGCAGTTTAGCTAGCGGGAGCACCAATGAGCAGTTCTTC. Translating gives CASSLASGSTNEQFF.

At least ten counts were recorded for this clonotype. The V and J genes are TRBV20-1 and TRBJ2-5, with unresolved D. The V gene lost 0 bases and the J gene lost 5 bases, with 10 bases spanning the gap. The CDR3 length is 13 residues. The germline V gene encodes CDR1 DFQATT and CDR2 SNEGSKA (reference sequence). As DNA, the CDR3 is TGCAGTGCTAGAGATTCTGGGGTGGAGACCCAGTACTTC. Its translation is CSARDSGVETQYF.

This clonotype was detected a few times. The rearrangement joins TRBV4-3 to TRBJ2-1; tentatively, D is TRBD1 (6 bases). The germline V gene has CDR1 LGHNA and CDR2 YSLEER. V lost 4 bases and J lost 7, with 11 bases in between. The CDR3 consists of 13 residues. The CDR3 DNA sequence: TGCGCCAGCAGCCCGGGACACCGAAATGAGCAGTTCTTC. This sequence encodes CASSPGHRNEQFF.

This clonotype appeared a single time. Because it lacks the conserved phenylalanine or tryptophan at the end, this CDR3 is likely a read error. The DNA is omitted, as the CDR3 cannot be located on it reliably, and the CDR3 follows TCRdb's listing. The chain combines TRBV11-3 with TRBJ2-7; the listed D gene, TRBD1, was not tested against the DNA. The CDR3 contains 14 residues when both ends are counted. From germline, CDR1 is SGHNT and CDR2 YENEEA. The CDR3 loop is CASSPRDRDYEHYL.

At least ten counts were recorded for this clonotype. The chain carries TRBV20-1 and TRBJ2-7; maybe TRBD1 (6 bases). CDR3 length equals 12 residues. Germline V gene data show CDR1 as DFQATT and CDR2 as SNEGSKA (reference sequence). With 6 bases removed from V and 0 bases from J, the gap between germline ends came to 9 bases. The chain's CDR3 is CSARDNSYEQYF. The DNA of the CDR3 is TGCAGTGCACGGGACAACTCCTACGAGCAGTACTTC.